This T cell receptor beta chain was captured by sequencing in a study of human T cells and chemical hapten exposure. Study background: Each week of the approximately 25-week study, patients had diphenylcyclopropenone applied to the scalp.

How the authors handled the data: A typical sample had around 96,000 TCRs, with about 23,224 to 690,600 overall. TCRdb used MiXCR to reprocess the RACE reads, holding one entry per CDR3 protein. The V and J calls and clone size are TCRdb's, not the authors'. The table includes 80,000 to 100,000 distinct CDR3 sequences, less than 14% detected once. Germline V gene data show CDR1 as LGHDT and CDR2 as YNNKEL (reference sequence). The ends were cut back, 1 base at V and 0 bases at J, with 7 bases in the middle. The CDR3 spans 14 residues. This clonotype has a count of ten or more. As to time point: patch test 3, about 24 weeks after DPC sensitization. Documented treatment: therapeutic diphenylcyclopropenone sensitization with weekly scalp DPC. Non-pregnant alopecia patients aged 18 to 70, suitable for DPC therapy.

The TCR comes from a woman aged 50 to 65 with alopecia areata. Some clones in this sample may be carry-over from other donors' samples. The gene calls are TRBV3-1 and TRBJ2-7, with D uncertain. The source was whole blood, collected in connection with sensitization to the hapten diphenylcyclopropenone (DPC). The CDR3 loop is CASSQGRSSYEQYF. The CDR3 DNA follows: TGTGCCAGCAGCCAAGGACGGAGCTCCTACGAGCAGTACTTC.